The clone carrying this T cell receptor beta chain was seen once. Its antigen is currently unknown. The data stem from a study of a mutant IDH1 vaccine in newly diagnosed glioma. The overall study: Investigators started vaccination 4-6 weeks after radiotherapy alone, or with temozolomide cycles. Averaging roughly 40 years of age, treated patients were about 62% male and roughly 38% female. General study points: Pseudoprogression apparently tracked independently of changes in top peripheral T cell clonotypes.

Data came from immunoSEQ multiplex PCR; TCRdb stores just in-frame clones and leaves some out. Among about 86,000 clones listed, almost 85% were seen once. Stated time point: week 23, last vaccination. With topical imiquimod, each dose of the vaccine consisted of 300 ug of mutant IDH1 20-mer peptide. Per germline, CDR1 MNHNS and CDR2 SASEGT. Trimming removed 5 bases at V and 10 bases at J, with 9 bases between. This CDR3 contains 12 residues. The specimen comprised PBMCs, sampled from a glioma patient whose treatment included an IDH1 peptide vaccine. V and J are TRBV6-1 and TRBJ1-6; the D is unclear. The sequence derives from a young man with glioma. Some clones in this sample may be carry-over from other donors' samples. The CDR3 DNA sequence: TGTGCCAGCAGTTATTCGGGGTCACCCCTCCACTTT. Protein sequence: CASSYSGSPLHF.